The T cell receptor (beta chain) described here comes from a study of blood T cell repertoires in COVID-19. On the study more broadly: The study drew acute and convalescent COVID-19 samples from the United States, Italy and Spain.

This CDR3 spans 14 amino acids. Germline CDR1 and CDR2: LGHDT and YNNKEL (reference sequence). The trim removed 0 bases at V and 13 bases at J, leaving 7 bases unmatched. Some clones are missing from TCRdb's copy, which holds only in-frame ones; the method was immunoSEQ multiplex PCR. The sample includes 230,000 or so clones, around 82% seen only once; the top ten take roughly 8.7%. What was sequenced was peripheral blood. This TCR was recovered from a man in his forties with active or convalescent COVID-19. V usage is TRBV3-1 (or the pseudogene TRBV3-2) and J usage is TRBJ2-1, with TRBD2 matching over 9 bases. CDR3 DNA sequence: TGTGCCAGCAGCCAAGAGTTACAAGCGGGAGGCCAGTTCTTC. It translates to CASSQELQAGGQFF.